This TCR beta chain was retrieved from a study of regulatory T cells in long-lasting Graves disease. Time point specified: newly diagnosed GD, antithyroid drugs for less than 3 months. RNA extracted from PBMCs served as the sequencing template. This clonotype was seen many times. Relying on iRepertoire HTBI primers and Arm-PCR of CDR3 regions, the team built TCR beta libraries. MiXCR, run by TCRdb on the multiplex PCR reads, gives a single entry per CDR3 protein. Of hundreds of thousands of distinct CDR3 sequences listed, 16% are singletons. Germline V CDR1 and CDR2: LGHDT, YNNKEL (reference sequence). V dropped 3 bases and J dropped 1 base, with 13 bases sitting between them. The CDR3 loop spans 15 amino acids. This same sample was also taken into another study, of T cells in Graves' hyperthyroidism and ophthalmopathy.

Sample: peripheral blood mononuclear cells (PBMCs), taken at new diagnosis, from a patient treated with antithyroid drugs. The sequence derives from a man aged 40-49 years with Graves disease. V gene TRBV3-1 combines with J gene TRBJ2-7, with TRBD2 as a possible D gene (5 bases). The CDR3 DNA follows: TGTGCCAGCAGCCAGGTTCGAGGGCAATCCTACGAGCAGTACTTC. It encodes CASSQVRGQSYEQYF.